These 6 T cell receptor beta chains were all obtained from the same sample, sequenced in a study of identical twins. TCRdb ran MiXCR on the 5' RACE reads and lists one entry per CDR3 protein. The repertoire has nearly 900,000 distinct CDR3 sequences, about 12% of them found once; the top ten carry about 1.6%. This sample also belongs to another study, concerning yellow fever vaccine responses in identical twins.

Sequences were obtained from PBMCs. All receptors come from a woman younger than 30 in good health.

CDR3 sequence: CSVGDLGNQPQHF. CDR3 nucleotides: TGCAGCGTTGGGGATTTAGGGAATCAGCCCCAGCATTTT. The chain uses TRBV29-1 and TRBJ1-5; D gene ambiguous. Trimming pared 4 bases from V and 4 bases from J, leaving 11 bases between. CDR3 size: 13 residues. CDR1 is SQVTM and CDR2 is ANQGSEA in the germline V gene. Full variable domain (rest looked up from reference TRBV29-1 and TRBJ1-5): SAVISQKPSRDICQRGTSLTIQCQVDSQVTMMFWYRQQPGQSLTLIATANQGSEATYESGFVIDKFPISRPNLTFSTLTVSNMSPEDSSIYLCSVGDLGNQPQHFGDGTRLSIL.

The J gene is TRBJ2-7, the V gene TRBV7-9; 10 bases fit TRBD2. Trimming at V came to 1 base and at J to 2 bases, leaving 8 bases not matched to a gene. This CDR3 has 17 residues. Germline assignment: CDR1 SEHNR and CDR2 FQNEAQ (reference sequence). The CDR3 sequence: CASSLVPTSGKPYEQYF. CDR3 bases: TGTGCCAGCAGCTTAGTCCCCACTAGCGGGAAACCCTACGAGCAGTACTTC.

This clonotype was seen more than once but under ten times. V usage is TRBV10-3 and J usage is TRBJ1-1; 7 nucleotides line up with TRBD1. V lost 4 bases, J lost 0 bases, and 2 bases stayed unmatched. CDR3 length equals 14 residues. CDR1 is ENHRY, CDR2 SYGVKD, per germline. CDR3 region: CAISVTGLNTEAFF. In nucleotides, the CDR3 is TGTGCCATCAGTGTGACAGGGCTGAACACTGAAGCTTTCTTT.

The sample holds many counts of this clonotype. The chain recombines TRBV5-1 with TRBJ1-6, with D unclear. Trimming removed 3 bases at V and 5 bases at J, with 0 bases between. The CDR3 runs to 11 residues. Germline CDR1 SGHRS, CDR2 YFSETQ. Here the CDR3 reads CASSYNSPLHF. CDR3 DNA sequence: TGCGCCAGCAGCTATAATTCACCCCTCCACTTT.

This clonotype was picked up a small number of times. The rearrangement links TRBV6-1 to TRBJ2-1, with D perhaps assigned TRBD1 or TRBD2 (6 bases each). V lost 5 bases to trimming and J lost 7 bases, with 21 bases between them. CDR3 length equals 16 residues. The V gene's germline CDR1 is MNHNS and CDR2 SASEGT. The DNA for the CDR3 is TGTGCCAGCAGTCGCCGAGAGGGGGGCCGTGCAAATGAGCAGTTCTTC. This sequence encodes CASSRREGGRANEQFF.

The J gene is TRBJ2-3, the V gene TRBV10-2; a weak D match, TRBD2 (5 bases). Germline V gene sequence: CDR1 WSHSY, CDR2 SAAADI. Trimming removed 7 bases at V and 4 bases at J, with 15 bases between. The CDR3 has 14 residues. The CDR3 DNA sequence: TGCGCCAGCACCCGGACTCCCCAGGCAGATACGCAGTATTTT. Encoded protein: CASTRTPQADTQYF.